This entry lists 11 T cell receptor beta chains sequenced from one sample in a study of T cells in Graves' hyperthyroidism and ophthalmopathy. Amplified TCR beta CDR3 regions came from RNA transcripts. A set of HTBI primers served as the primers for a first-round RT-PCR of the TCR CDR3. One entry per CDR3 protein results from TCRdb running MiXCR on the multiplex PCR reads. The sample yields hundreds of thousands of distinct CDR3 sequences, 15% to 19% seen once. Sequences were obtained from blood. These receptors originate from a woman between 18 and 29 years old with Graves' hyperthyroidism.

The chain combines TRBV11-2 with TRBJ1-5; 7 bases line up with TRBD1. With V trimmed by 5 bases and J by 5 bases, 6 bases remained unmatched. The CDR3 contains 14 residues. The germline V gene has CDR1 SGHAT and CDR2 FQNNGV. CDR3 residues: CASSPGRGYQPQHF. The DNA of the CDR3 is TGTGCCAGCAGCCCAGGCAGGGGGTATCAGCCCCAGCATTTT.

The gene calls are TRBV20-1 and TRBJ2-7; D may be TRBD2 (6 bases). The V end lost 3 bases, the J end lost 9 bases, and 21 bases lay between the germline ends. There are 14 residues in the CDR3. Per germline, CDR1 DFQATT and CDR2 SNEGSKA (reference sequence). CDR3 residues: CSASPGENVGGQYF. The CDR3, as DNA: TGCAGTGCTAGCCCCGGGGAGAACGTGGGAGGGCAGTACTTC.

The table lists this clonotype with a few counts. This chain joins TRBV6-1 and TRBJ1-5; a weak D match, TRBD1 (5 bases). Germline CDR1 reads MNHNS; CDR2 reads SASEGT. The CDR3 covers 16 residues. V lost 3 bases to trimming and J lost 4 bases, with 16 bases between them. The CDR3 coding sequence is TGTGCCAGCAGTGAGTTGGGCGGGGGTAGGAATCAGCCCCAGCATTTT. It translates to CASSELGGGRNQPQHF.

The sample holds many counts of this clonotype. The chain links TRBV12-3 or TRBV12-4 to TRBJ2-2, with TRBD2 identical over 7 bases. V shed 7 bases, J shed 5 bases, and the junction held 7 bases outside the gene matches. The CDR3 has 14 amino acids. Here the CDR3 DNA reads TGTGCCAGCACCCGGGGCGGGGGAACCGGGGAGCTGTTTTTT. It specifies CASTRGGGTGELFF.

This clonotype turned up a few times. The chain couples TRBV18 to TRBJ1-6, with 10 bases identical to TRBD1. The ends lost 6 bases at V and 10 bases at J; junction bases unmatched: 9. The CDR3 sequence is 15 residues long. Germline assignment: CDR1 KGHSH and CDR2 LQKENI. The CDR3 spells CASSSVGQGKSPLHF. In DNA form, the CDR3 reads TGTGCCAGCTCTTCGGTGGGACAGGGGAAATCACCCCTCCACTTT. The full variable domain, its missing parts supplied by reference TRBV18 and TRBJ1-6, is NAGVMQNPRHLVRRRGQEARLRCSPMKGHSHVYWYRQLPEEGLKFMVYLQKENIIDESGMPKERFSAEFPKEGPSILRIQQVVRGDSAAYFCASSSVGQGKSPLHFGNGTRLTVT.

V is TRBV18 and J is TRBJ2-3; a possible D gene is TRBD2 (5 bases). From germline, CDR1 is KGHSH and CDR2 LQKENI. Deletions cut 3 bases from V and 0 bases from J, with 7 bases between. The CDR3 sequence is 14 residues long. The CDR3 here is CASSPPGSTDTQYF. Written as DNA, the CDR3 is TGTGCCAGCTCACCCCCGGGGAGCACAGATACGCAGTATTTT.

In this sample, this clonotype turned up many times. At one end, the junction sequence differs from germline, possibly due to a read error. The rearrangement links TRBV6-1 to TRBJ2-5; 8 nucleotides match TRBD1. The CDR3 has 12 residues. In germline, CDR1 is MNHNS, CDR2 SASEGT. The CDR3 here is CASSDLGTGIDF. CDR3 DNA: TGTGCCAGCAGTGACCTCGGGACAGGAATTGACTTC.

This clonotype was observed at least ten times. The gene calls are TRBV19 and TRBJ1-2, with 8 bases aligning to TRBD1. J lost 8 bases, V lost 4 bases, and 18 bases had no gene match. Germline V lookup: CDR1 LNHDA, CDR2 SQIVND (reference sequence). The CDR3 totals 17 residues. CDR3 bases: TGTGCCAGTAGTACCCCGACCTCCAGGGGGCTCTCCCAAGGCTACACCTTC. Its translation: CASSTPTSRGLSQGYTF. Complete variable domain (other parts from reference TRBV19 and TRBJ1-2): DGGITQSPKYLFRKEGQNVTLSCEQNLNHDAMYWYRQDPGQGLRLIYYSQIVNDFQKGDIAEGYSVSREKKESFPLTVTSAQKNPTAFYLCASSTPTSRGLSQGYTFGSGTRLTVV.

This clonotype has ten or more counts. This sequence joins TRBV4-2 and TRBJ1-1; 10 nucleotides align to TRBD1. Germline V lookup: CDR1 LGHNA, CDR2 YNFKEQ. Trimming at V came to 3 bases and at J to 1 base, leaving 8 bases not matched to a gene. The CDR3 consists of 17 residues. DNA of the CDR3: TGTGCCAGCAGCCATGCCGGGACAGGGGCGGGGAACACTGAAGCTTTCTTT. It is translated as CASSHAGTGAGNTEAFF.

This chain connects TRBV11-3 to TRBJ2-1; D not certain. CDR3 length: 16 residues. Per germline, CDR1 SGHNT and CDR2 YENEEA. Trimming stripped 0 bases from V and 2 bases from J, with 11 bases between. In nucleotides, the CDR3 is TGTGCCAGCAGCTTAGAAGGCCTCTACCCCTACAATGAGCAGTTCTTC. Translated: CASSLEGLYPYNEQFF. The full variable domain, its missing parts supplied by reference TRBV11-3 and TRBJ2-1, is EAGVVQSPRYKIIEKKQPVAFWCNPISGHNTLYWYLQNLGQGPELLIRYENEEAVDDSQLPKDRFSAERLKGVDSTLKIQPAELGDSAVYLCASSLEGLYPYNEQFFGPGTRLTVL.

The V and J genes are TRBV20-1 and TRBJ2-1, with 8 bases aligning to TRBD2. The germline V gene has CDR1 DFQATT and CDR2 SNEGSKA (reference sequence). This CDR3 spans 14 amino acids. V lost 1 base and J lost 8; bases outside the gene matches: 7. The CDR3 is CSARVSRGGDEQFF. The CDR3 region has the DNA TGCAGTGCTAGAGTTAGCCGGGGGGGCGATGAGCAGTTCTTC.